This passage covers 22 T cell receptor beta chains from one sample sequenced in a study of T-cell reconstitution after alpha-beta-depleted transplantation in children. This sample's TCRbeta library carried unique molecular identifier barcodes. TCRdb analysed the PCR reads with MiXCR anew, one entry per CDR3 protein. Of approximately 430,000 distinct CDR3 sequences detected, roughly 15% appear once; the ten largest clones hold approximately 28%. The source was PBMCs, mostly from graft donor cells, collected 360 days after TCRalphabeta/CD19-depleted stem cell transplant. The receptors shown here come from a boy younger than two who had a stem cell transplant for Wiskott-Aldrich syndrome, so the T cells may come from the graft donor.

This clonotype was counted a few times. DNA of the CDR3: TGCAGCCTGAGGTCCCTTCTTAGCTCCTACGAGCAGTACTTC. Residues: CSLRSLLSSYEQYF. The rearrangement joins TRBV29-1 to TRBJ2-7; D remains ambiguous. Per the germline V gene, CDR1 is SQVTM and CDR2 is ANQGSEA. The CDR3 loop spans 14 amino acids. V was pared by 8 bases and J by 0 bases, with 17 bases between.

This rearrangement joins TRBV5-1 to TRBJ1-5, with D possibly matching TRBD1 (5 bases). CDR1 is SGHRS, CDR2 YFSETQ, per germline. The CDR3 has 14 amino acids. V was clipped by 3 bases and J by 7 bases, with 14 bases between them. CDR3 protein: CASSYTGGIQPQHF. DNA of the CDR3: TGCGCCAGCAGCTATACCGGGGGAATCCAGCCCCAGCATTTT.

The J gene is TRBJ2-7, the V gene TRBV6-5; 11 positions agree with TRBD1. CDR1 MNHEY and CDR2 SVGAGI come from the germline V gene. CDR3 size: 15 residues. The junction had 1 base not matched to a gene; V was cut back by 2 bases and J by 1 base. The CDR3, as DNA: TGTGCCAGCAGTTACGGACAGGGGGCTTCCTACGAGCAGTACTTC. Its translation is CASSYGQGASYEQYF.

V and J are TRBV7-2 and TRBJ2-6; perhaps TRBD2 as D (5 bases). Looked up from germline, CDR1 is SGHTA and CDR2 is FQGNSA. The V and J ends lost 4 bases and 1 base respectively, with 11 bases between them. The CDR3 is 16 residues long. CDR3 residues: CASSYHSGSGANVLTF. CDR3 in DNA: TGTGCCAGCAGCTACCACTCGGGGTCTGGGGCCAACGTCCTGACTTTC.

The count of this clonotype is one. V and J are TRBV20-1 and TRBJ1-5; D gene unclear. Germline V lookup: CDR1 DFQATT, CDR2 SNEGSKA (reference sequence). The V end was cut by 1 base, the J end by 3 bases, with 10 bases between. The CDR3 is 14 residues long. The CDR3 DNA sequence: TGCAGTGCTAGAGGCGTGGCAGACAATCAGCCCCAGCATTTT. Translated: CSARGVADNQPQHF.

This clonotype showed up just a few times. V gene TRBV6-6 combines with J gene TRBJ2-5; 9 positions agree with TRBD1. Per germline, CDR1 MNHNY and CDR2 SVGAGI (reference sequence). The length of the CDR3 is 13 residues. V lost 4 bases, J lost 9 bases, and 6 bases stayed unmatched. CDR3 in amino acids: CASSSDRGTAQYF. CDR3 DNA: TGTGCCAGCAGTTCGGACAGGGGAACGGCCCAGTACTTC.

This chain uses TRBV3-1 with TRBJ2-7; D might be TRBD2 (5 bases). This CDR3 region has 14 residues. V was cut by 4 bases and J by 2 bases, with 12 bases left in between. The germline V gene encodes CDR1 LGHDT and CDR2 YNNKEL (reference sequence). The DNA for the CDR3 is TGTGCCAGCAGCCGGAGTCTAGCCACCTACGAGCAGTACTTC. Encoded protein: CASSRSLATYEQYF.

V gene TRBV2 combines with J gene TRBJ2-7; TRBD1 aligns across 8 bases. V shed 6 bases and J 4 bases; nucleotides not matched to a gene: 14. The CDR3 is 16 residues long. Looked up from germline, CDR1 is SNHLY and CDR2 is FYNNEI. CDR3 sequence reads: CASRAIPGQAFYEQYF. CDR3 in DNA: TGTGCCAGCAGAGCAATACCGGGACAGGCCTTTTACGAGCAGTACTTC.

The DNA of the CDR3 is TGTGCCAGCAGCTTTACTAGCGGCGGAGGGACCGGGGAGCTGTTTTTT. Encoded protein: CASSFTSGGGTGELFF. The rearrangement joins TRBV5-5 to TRBJ2-2; 8 bases are a match to TRBD2. The trim removed 2 bases at V and 5 bases at J, leaving 8 bases unmatched. The CDR3 covers 16 residues. Germline assignment: CDR1 SGHKS and CDR2 YYEKEE (reference sequence).

This clonotype has just a few counts. The chain uses TRBV12-3 or TRBV12-4 and TRBJ2-1, with 9 bases that match TRBD2. V was pared by 5 bases and J by 7 bases, with 6 bases of the junction left unmatched. The CDR3 spans 14 residues. CDR3 sequence reads: CASSRSGRGNEQFF. The CDR3 DNA follows: TGTGCCAGCAGTCGTAGCGGGAGAGGGAATGAGCAGTTCTTC.

This rearrangement joins TRBV10-2 to TRBJ2-5; D is uncertain. The V and J ends lost 6 bases and 2 bases respectively, with 13 bases between them. The CDR3 contains 14 residues. The V gene's germline CDR1 is WSHSY and CDR2 SAAADI. CDR3 region: CASRPDRIQETQYF. In nucleotides, the CDR3 is TGCGCCAGCAGACCCGACCGGATACAAGAGACCCAGTACTTC.

Concerning this clonotype itself: A junction end diverges from the germline sequence, so it may reflect a read error. The chain has TRBV20-1 and TRBJ2-7, with no clear D. The CDR3 has 12 amino acids. Germline loops: CDR1 DFQATT, CDR2 SNEGSKA (reference sequence). The chain's CDR3 is CSAGEFPYEQYF. CDR3 sequence (DNA): TGCAGTGCTGGAGAATTCCCTTACGAGCAGTACTTC.

This clonotype was seen a few times. This rearrangement joins TRBV29-1 to TRBJ1-3; possible D gene TRBD1, 6 bases. V was shortened by 5 bases and J by 4 bases, with 15 bases between the two germline ends. This CDR3 is 14 amino acids long. Germline V CDR1 and CDR2: SQVTM, ANQGSEA. The CDR3 protein is CSVQGPAGGNTIYF. In DNA, the CDR3 is TGCAGCGTTCAGGGGCCTGCAGGGGGAAACACCATATATTTT.

This clonotype was detected only a few times. The chain has TRBV20-1 and TRBJ1-2; tentative D call: TRBD1 (5 bases). The CDR3 extends over 11 amino acids. Per the germline V gene, CDR1 is DFQATT and CDR2 is SNEGSKA (reference sequence). V shed 3 bases and J shed 4 bases, with 6 bases lying between them. As DNA, the CDR3 is TGCAGTGCTAGGGGACCCTATGGCTACACCTTC. Amino acids: CSARGPYGYTF.

V and J are TRBV7-2 and TRBJ2-7; D is perhaps TRBD2 (5 bases). Germline V CDR1 and CDR2: SGHTA, FQGNSA. Trimming took 1 base from V and 3 from J, leaving 16 bases between them. The CDR3 covers 16 residues. This chain's CDR3 is CASSLVAGAVLYEQYF. CDR3 coding DNA: TGTGCCAGCAGCTTAGTGGCGGGTGCTGTACTCTACGAGCAGTACTTC.

The rearrangement links TRBV9 to TRBJ2-1, with 14 bases matching TRBD2. This CDR3 contains 15 residues. Germline CDR1 and CDR2: SGDLS and YYNGEE. V was pared by 2 bases and J by 8 bases, with 3 bases of the junction left unmatched. The CDR3 loop is CASSVGTSGSYEQFF. The CDR3 nucleotides read TGTGCCAGCAGCGTCGGGACTAGCGGGAGTTATGAGCAGTTCTTC.

The chain uses TRBV20-1 and TRBJ2-5; 15 bases align to TRBD2. This CDR3 has 15 amino acids. CDR1 and CDR2 (germline): DFQATT, SNEGSKA (reference sequence). V lost 5 bases and J lost 5; bases outside the gene matches: 6. The DNA for the CDR3 is TGCAGTGCTCATCGGACTAGCGGGAGGGTGGAGACCCAGTACTTC. This translates into CSAHRTSGRVETQYF.

This chain connects TRBV20-1 to TRBJ1-1; the match to TRBD1 covers 9 bases. The CDR3 runs to 15 residues. The V segment lost 0 bases and the J segment 4 bases; nucleotides outside the gene matches: 6. CDR1 and CDR2 from the germline V gene are DFQATT and SNEGSKA (reference sequence). The CDR3 DNA follows: TGCAGTGCTAGAGAAAAAGGACAGGGGATCACTGAAGCTTTCTTT. Protein: CSAREKGQGITEAFF.

This chain connects TRBV2 to TRBJ2-1; 10 nucleotides match TRBD2. The CDR3 covers 18 residues. Germline V gene lookup returns CDR1 SNHLY and CDR2 FYNNEI. CDR3 in DNA: TGTACCATCACCCGGGTAATTAGCGGGGGGAGCTCCTACAATGAGCAGTTCTTC. This encodes CTITRVISGGSSYNEQFF.

The chain combines TRBV10-2 with TRBJ2-3; D call uncertain. Between the trimmed V and J ends, which lost 3 bases and 2 bases, there was a span of 9 bases. CDR1 is WSHSY, CDR2 SAAADI, per germline. The CDR3 sequence is 14 residues long. The CDR3, as DNA: TGCGCCAGCAGTGATGTACTTTACACAGATACGCAGTATTTT. It encodes CASSDVLYTDTQYF.

The chain uses TRBV4-3 and TRBJ2-1, with 13 bases aligning to TRBD2. CDR3 length: 20 amino acids. The germline gives CDR1 LGHNA, CDR2 YSLEER. J gave up 9 bases and V 1 base, and 18 bases lay outside the gene matches. CDR3 region: CASSQAPHFGTSGNVGEQFF. The CDR3 DNA sequence: TGCGCCAGCAGCCAAGCCCCGCATTTTGGGACTAGCGGGAATGTGGGTGAGCAGTTCTTC.

This chain links TRBV6-2 or TRBV6-3 with TRBJ2-1, with no clear D. Germline CDR1 is MNHEY and CDR2 is SVGEGT. The CDR3 loop spans 14 amino acids. V shed 5 bases and J shed 4 bases, with 12 bases lying between them. In nucleotides, the CDR3 is TGTGCCAGCAGTCACAAGCTTACATACAATGAGCAGTTCTTC. Protein sequence: CASSHKLTYNEQFF.